Reported below is one T cell receptor (beta chain). Antigen specificity is unknown. The data are from a study of human thymus T cells. Clones were read by immunoSEQ multiplex PCR, and TCRdb kept only the in-frame ones, dropping some. The table records roughly 54,000 clones, 94% of them present only once. General study points: Thymic and blood repertoires appeared to display a bias in their usage of V and J genes.

The V segment lost 3 bases and the J segment 4 bases; nucleotides outside the gene matches: 0. The V gene's germline CDR1 is SGHTA and CDR2 FQGTGA. CDR3 length: 15 amino acids. The TCR comes from a boy in the first two years of life with a congenital heart defect but otherwise immunologically healthy. V and J are TRBV7-3 and TRBJ2-3; 14 bases are a match to TRBD2. The specimen sequenced was blood. The CDR3 loop reads CASSLTSGGADTQYF. The CDR3 nucleotides read TGTGCCAGCAGCTTGACTAGCGGGGGGGCAGATACGCAGTATTTT.